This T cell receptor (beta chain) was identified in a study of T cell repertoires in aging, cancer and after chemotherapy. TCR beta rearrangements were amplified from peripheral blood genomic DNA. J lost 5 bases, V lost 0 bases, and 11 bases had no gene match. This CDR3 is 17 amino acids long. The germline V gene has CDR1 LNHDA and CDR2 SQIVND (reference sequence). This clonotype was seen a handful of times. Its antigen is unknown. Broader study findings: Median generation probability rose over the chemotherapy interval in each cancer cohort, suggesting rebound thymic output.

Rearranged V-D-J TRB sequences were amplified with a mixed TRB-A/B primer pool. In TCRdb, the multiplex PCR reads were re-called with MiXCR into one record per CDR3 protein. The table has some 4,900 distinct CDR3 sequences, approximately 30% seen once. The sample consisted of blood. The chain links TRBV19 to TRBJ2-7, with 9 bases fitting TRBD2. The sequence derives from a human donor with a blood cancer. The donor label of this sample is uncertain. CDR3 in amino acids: CASSIEGLASLPDEQYF. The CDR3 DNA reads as TGTGCCAGTAGTATAGAGGGACTAGCCTCCTTACCCGACGAGCAGTACTTC.